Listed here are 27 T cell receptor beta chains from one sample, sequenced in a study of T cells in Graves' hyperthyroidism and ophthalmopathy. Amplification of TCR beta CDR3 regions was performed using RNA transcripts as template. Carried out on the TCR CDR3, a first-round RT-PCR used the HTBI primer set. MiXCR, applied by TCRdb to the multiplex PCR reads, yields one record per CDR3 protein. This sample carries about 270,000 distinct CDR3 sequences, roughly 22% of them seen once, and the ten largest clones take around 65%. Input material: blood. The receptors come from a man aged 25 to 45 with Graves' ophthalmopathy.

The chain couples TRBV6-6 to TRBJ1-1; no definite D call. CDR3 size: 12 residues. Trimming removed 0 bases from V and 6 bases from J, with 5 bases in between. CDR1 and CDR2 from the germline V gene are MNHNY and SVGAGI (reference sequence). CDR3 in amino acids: CASSYSDSEAFF. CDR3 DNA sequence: TGTGCCAGCAGTTACTCAGATTCTGAAGCTTTCTTT.

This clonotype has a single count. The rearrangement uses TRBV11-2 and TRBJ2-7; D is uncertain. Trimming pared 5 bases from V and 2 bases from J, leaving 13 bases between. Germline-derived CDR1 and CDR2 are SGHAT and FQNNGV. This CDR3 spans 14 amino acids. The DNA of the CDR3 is TGTGCCAGCAGCGGCCCTCCGCTGACCTACGAGCAGTACTTC. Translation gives CASSGPPLTYEQYF.

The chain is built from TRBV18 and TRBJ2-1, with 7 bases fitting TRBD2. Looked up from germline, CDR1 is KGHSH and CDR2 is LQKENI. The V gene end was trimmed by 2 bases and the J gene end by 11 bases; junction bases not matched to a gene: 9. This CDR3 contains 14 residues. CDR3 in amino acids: CASSPSATSEQQFF. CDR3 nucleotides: TGTGCCAGCTCACCATCCGCCACTAGCGAACAGCAGTTCTTC.

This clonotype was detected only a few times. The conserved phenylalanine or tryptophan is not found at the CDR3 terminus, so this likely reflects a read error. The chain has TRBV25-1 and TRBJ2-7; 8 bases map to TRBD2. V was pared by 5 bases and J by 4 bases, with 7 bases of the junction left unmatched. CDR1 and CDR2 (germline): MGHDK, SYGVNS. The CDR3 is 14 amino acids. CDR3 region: CASSSRTSPYEQYL. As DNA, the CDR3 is TGTGCCAGCAGTTCAAGGACTAGCCCATACGAGCAGTACCTC.

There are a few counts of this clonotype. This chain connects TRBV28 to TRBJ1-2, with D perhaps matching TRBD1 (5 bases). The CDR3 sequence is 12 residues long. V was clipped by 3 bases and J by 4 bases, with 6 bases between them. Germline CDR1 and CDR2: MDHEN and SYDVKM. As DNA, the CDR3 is TGTGCCAGCAGTTTCACAGGCTATGGCTACACCTTC. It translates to CASSFTGYGYTF.

CDR3 bases: TGCGCCAGCAGTGAGTCGAGGAAAGAGACCCAGTACTTC. This codes for CASSESRKETQYF. The rearrangement uses TRBV10-1 and TRBJ2-5; D not certain. The length of the CDR3 is 13 residues. Per the germline V gene, CDR1 is WNHNN and CDR2 is SYGVQD (reference sequence). Trimming pared 0 bases from V and 3 bases from J, leaving 5 bases between.

The CDR3: CASSGTGPNTEAFF. DNA for the CDR3: TGTGCCAGCAGCGGAACCGGTCCGAACACTGAAGCTTTCTTT. The chain uses TRBV9 and TRBJ1-1; D remains ambiguous. Germline CDR1 is SGDLS and CDR2 is YYNGEE. The V and J ends lost 3 bases and 1 base respectively, with 10 bases between them. This CDR3 has 14 residues.

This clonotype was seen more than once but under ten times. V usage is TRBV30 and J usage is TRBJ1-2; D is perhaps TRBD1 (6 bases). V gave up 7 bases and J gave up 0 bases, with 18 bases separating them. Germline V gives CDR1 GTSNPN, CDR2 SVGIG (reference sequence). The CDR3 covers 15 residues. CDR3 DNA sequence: TGTGCCTCTAAACCCCGGACAGCCGCTAACTATGGCTACACCTTC. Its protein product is CASKPRTAANYGYTF.

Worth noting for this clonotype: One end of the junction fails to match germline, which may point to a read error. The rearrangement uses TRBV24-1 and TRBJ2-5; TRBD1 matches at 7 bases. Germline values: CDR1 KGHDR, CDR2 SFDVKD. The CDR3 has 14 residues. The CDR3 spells CATSDPTGVETQHF. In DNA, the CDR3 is TGTGCCACCAGTGATCCAACAGGGGTGGAGACCCAGCACTTC.

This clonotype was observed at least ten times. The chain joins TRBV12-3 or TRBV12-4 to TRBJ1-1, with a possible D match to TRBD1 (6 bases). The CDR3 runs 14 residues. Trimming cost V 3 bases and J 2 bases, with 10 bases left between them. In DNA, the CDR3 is TGTGCCAGCAGTTTTCTGGGACAAAACACTGAAGCTTTCTTT. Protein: CASSFLGQNTEAFF.

CDR3 loop: CASSDPTGKTGELFF. As DNA, the CDR3 is TGTGCCAGCAGTGATCCGACAGGGAAGACCGGGGAGCTGTTTTTT. This chain uses TRBV12-3 or TRBV12-4 with TRBJ2-2, with 7 bases fitting TRBD1. V shed 5 bases, J shed 5 bases, and the junction held 8 bases outside the gene matches. The CDR3 extends over 15 amino acids.

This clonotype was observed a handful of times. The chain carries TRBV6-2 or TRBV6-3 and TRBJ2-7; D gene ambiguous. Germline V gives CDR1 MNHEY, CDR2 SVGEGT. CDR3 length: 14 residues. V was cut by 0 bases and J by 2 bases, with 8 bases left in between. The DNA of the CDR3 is TGTGCCAGCAGTTACTCTTCAGGCCCCTACGAGCAGTACTTC. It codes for CASSYSSGPYEQYF.

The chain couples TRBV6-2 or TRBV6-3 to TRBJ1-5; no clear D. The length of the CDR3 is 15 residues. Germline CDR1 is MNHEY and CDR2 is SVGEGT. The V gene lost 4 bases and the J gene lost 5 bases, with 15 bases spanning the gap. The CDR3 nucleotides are TGTGCCAGCAGTTTCGGGAAAAGGGAGTATCAGCCCCAGCATTTT. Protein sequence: CASSFGKREYQPQHF.

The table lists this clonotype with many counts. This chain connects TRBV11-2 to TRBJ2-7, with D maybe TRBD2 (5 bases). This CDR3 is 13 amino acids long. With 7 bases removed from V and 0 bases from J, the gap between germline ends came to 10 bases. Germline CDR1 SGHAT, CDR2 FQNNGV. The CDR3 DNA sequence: TGTGCCAGCAACCCGGGGAACTCCTACGAGCAGTACTTC. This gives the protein CASNPGNSYEQYF.

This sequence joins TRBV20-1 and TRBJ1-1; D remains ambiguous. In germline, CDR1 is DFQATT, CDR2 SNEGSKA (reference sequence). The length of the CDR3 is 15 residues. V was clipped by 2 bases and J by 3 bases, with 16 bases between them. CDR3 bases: TGCAGTGCTAGACCCAAGCTGGGAGTCTACACTGAAGCTTTCTTT. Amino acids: CSARPKLGVYTEAFF.

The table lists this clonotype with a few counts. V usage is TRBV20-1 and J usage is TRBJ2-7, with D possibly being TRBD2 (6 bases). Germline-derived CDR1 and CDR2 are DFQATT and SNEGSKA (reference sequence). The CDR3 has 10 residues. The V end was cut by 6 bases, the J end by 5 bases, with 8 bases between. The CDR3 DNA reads TGCAGTGCAAGGAGGGACGAGCAGTACTTC. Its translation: CSARRDEQYF.

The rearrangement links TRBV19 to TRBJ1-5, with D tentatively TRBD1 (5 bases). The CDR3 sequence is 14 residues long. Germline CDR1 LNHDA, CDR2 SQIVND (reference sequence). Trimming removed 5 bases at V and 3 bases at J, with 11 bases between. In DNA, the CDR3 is TGTGCCAGTAGTGACGGGGGGGACAATCAGCCCCAGCATTTT. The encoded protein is CASSDGGDNQPQHF.

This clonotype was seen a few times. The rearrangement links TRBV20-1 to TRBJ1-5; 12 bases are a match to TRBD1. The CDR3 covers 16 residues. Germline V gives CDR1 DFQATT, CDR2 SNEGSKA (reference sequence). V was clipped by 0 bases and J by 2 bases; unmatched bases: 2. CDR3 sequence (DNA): TGCAGTGCTAGAGATTGGGACAGGGGGCGCAATCAGCCCCAGCATTTT. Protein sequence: CSARDWDRGRNQPQHF.

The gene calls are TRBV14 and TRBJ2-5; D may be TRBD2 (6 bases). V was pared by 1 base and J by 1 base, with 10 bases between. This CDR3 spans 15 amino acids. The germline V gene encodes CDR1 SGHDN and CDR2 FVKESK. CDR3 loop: CASSQGGTFQETQYF. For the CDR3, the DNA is TGTGCCAGCAGCCAAGGTGGGACTTTCCAAGAGACCCAGTACTTC.

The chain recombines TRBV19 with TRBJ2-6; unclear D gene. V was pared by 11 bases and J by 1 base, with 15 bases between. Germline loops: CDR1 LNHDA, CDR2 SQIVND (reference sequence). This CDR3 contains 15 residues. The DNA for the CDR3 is TGTGCCGTATCCTTGAAAGGGTCTGGGGCCAACGTCCTGACTTTC. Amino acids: CAVSLKGSGANVLTF.

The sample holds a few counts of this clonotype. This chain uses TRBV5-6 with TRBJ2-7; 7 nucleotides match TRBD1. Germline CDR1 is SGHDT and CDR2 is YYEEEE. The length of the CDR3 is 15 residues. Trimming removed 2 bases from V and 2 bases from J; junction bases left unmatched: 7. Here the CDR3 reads CASSLQGNNAYEQYF. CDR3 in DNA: TGTGCCAGCAGCTTACAGGGGAATAACGCCTACGAGCAGTACTTC.

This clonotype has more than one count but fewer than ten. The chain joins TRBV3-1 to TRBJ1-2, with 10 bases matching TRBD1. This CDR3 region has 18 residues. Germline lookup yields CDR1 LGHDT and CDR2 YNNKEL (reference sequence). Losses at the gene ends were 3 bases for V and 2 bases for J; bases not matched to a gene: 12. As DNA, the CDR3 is TGTGCCAGCAGCCAGTGGGAGATCGGACAGGGGGAAAACTATGGCTACACCTTC. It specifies CASSQWEIGQGENYGYTF.

This CDR3 reads CASNKAELSSYNEQFF. The CDR3 DNA follows: TGTGCCAGCAACAAAGCGGAACTGAGCTCCTACAATGAGCAGTTCTTC. The genes are TRBV7-9 and TRBJ2-1; a weak D match, TRBD2 (5 bases). V lost 7 bases to trimming and J lost 0 bases, with 16 bases between them. CDR3 length: 16 residues. Germline CDR1 reads SEHNR; CDR2 reads FQNEAQ (reference sequence).

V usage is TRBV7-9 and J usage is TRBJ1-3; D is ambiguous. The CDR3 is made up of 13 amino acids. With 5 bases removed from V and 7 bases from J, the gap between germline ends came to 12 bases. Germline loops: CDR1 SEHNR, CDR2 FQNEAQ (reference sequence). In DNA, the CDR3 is TGTGCCAGCAGCACTAGGACGTCGAACACCATATATTTT. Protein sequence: CASSTRTSNTIYF.

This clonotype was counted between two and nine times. The CDR3 region has the DNA TGTGCCACCAGTGACTTTCAAGGCTACGAGCAGTACTTC. Residues: CATSDFQGYEQYF. The chain is built from TRBV24-1 and TRBJ2-7, with D uncertain. The CDR3 is made up of 13 amino acids. The germline CDR1 and CDR2 sequences are KGHDR and SFDVKD. Trimming removed 4 bases at V and 3 bases at J, with 9 bases between.

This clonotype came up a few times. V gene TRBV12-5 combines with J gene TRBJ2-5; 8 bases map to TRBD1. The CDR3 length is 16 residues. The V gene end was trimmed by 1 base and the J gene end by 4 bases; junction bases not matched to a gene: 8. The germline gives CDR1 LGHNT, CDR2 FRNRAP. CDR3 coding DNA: TGTGCTAGTGGTTTGGGACAGGGGTGGGAAGGAGAGACCCAGTACTTC. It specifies CASGLGQGWEGETQYF.

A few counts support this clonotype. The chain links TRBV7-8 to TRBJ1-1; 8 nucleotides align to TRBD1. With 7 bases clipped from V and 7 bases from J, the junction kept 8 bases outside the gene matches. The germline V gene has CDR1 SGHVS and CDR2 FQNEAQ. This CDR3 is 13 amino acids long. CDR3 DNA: TGTGCCAGCACCCAGGGGGCAGAGGGTGAAGCTTTCTTT. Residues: CASTQGAEGEAFF.